This TCR beta chain was captured in a study of response to subunit inactivated influenza vaccine. Study results and limitations: Every seasonal influenza vaccination brings in few new T cells, the authors suggested.

This clonotype was counted a few times. As yet, its antigen is unknown. Using its own MiXCR run on the RT-PCR reads, TCRdb lists one record per CDR3 protein. The profile shows about 180,000 distinct CDR3 sequences, around 8.8% of them singletons. V shed 6 bases and J shed 2 bases, with 20 bases lying between them. CDR1 is SNHLY, CDR2 FYNNEI, per germline. This CDR3 spans 16 amino acids. The clonotype was recovered from a man in his fifties or sixties who received an inactivated influenza vaccine. The rearrangement links TRBV2 to TRBJ2-7; D might be TRBD1 or TRBD2, each matching 5 bases. The sample here was non-naive T cells sorted from PBMCs, taken on the day of vaccination. CDR3 amino acids: CASRGFGTHNPYEQYF. CDR3 sequence (DNA): TGTGCCAGCAGGGGATTTGGGACCCACAACCCCTACGAGCAGTACTTC.